The subject of this entry is one T cell receptor beta chain. What it recognizes is unknown. These data are taken from a study of T cell repertoires in cytomegalovirus infection. Study summary: Signatures in public TCR beta sequences pointed to both CMV infection and matching HLA type. Whole-study findings and limits: What dominated the ex vivo response were HLA-C-restricted CMV-specific TCR beta clonotypes.

TCRdb reprocessed the reads via MiXCR and lists one record per CDR3 protein. The top ten clones hold 15% to 20% of a sample with 550,000 to 850,000 distinct CDR3 sequences, around 30% of them seen once. The CDR3 runs to 15 residues. The germline V gene has CDR1 MNHEY and CDR2 SVGAGI. The V end lost 7 bases, the J end lost 4 bases, and 17 bases lay between the germline ends. The sample in question was cultured PBMCs, obtained from culture after CMV antigen stimulation. This receptor was identified in a human donor in good health (CMV status not recorded). Some clones in this sample may be carry-over from other donors' samples. The V and J genes are TRBV6-5 and TRBJ2-1; tentative D call: TRBD2 (7 bases). The CDR3 DNA is TGTGCCAGCAAGGGCGGGGGCGGACTTTACAATGAGCAGTTCTTC. This translates into CASKGGGGLYNEQFF.